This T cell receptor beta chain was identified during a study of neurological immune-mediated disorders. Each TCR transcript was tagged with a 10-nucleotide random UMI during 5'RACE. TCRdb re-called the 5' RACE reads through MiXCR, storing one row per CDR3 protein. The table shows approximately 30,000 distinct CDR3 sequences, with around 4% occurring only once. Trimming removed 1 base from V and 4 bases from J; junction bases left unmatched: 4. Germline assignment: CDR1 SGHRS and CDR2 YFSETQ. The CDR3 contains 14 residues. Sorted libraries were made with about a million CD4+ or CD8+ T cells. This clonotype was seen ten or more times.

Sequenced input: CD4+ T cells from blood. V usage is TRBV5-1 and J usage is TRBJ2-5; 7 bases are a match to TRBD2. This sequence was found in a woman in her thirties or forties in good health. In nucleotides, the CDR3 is TGCGCCAGCAGCTTGACCAGCGGGGTAGAGACCCAGTACTTC. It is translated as CASSLTSGVETQYF.